This TCR beta chain was identified during a study of blood T cell repertoires in COVID-19. The length of the CDR3 is 15 residues. V was pared by 2 bases and J by 4 bases, with 13 bases between. In germline, CDR1 is SGHTA, CDR2 FQGTGA. Here immunoSEQ multiplex PCR was the method, and the copy in TCRdb shows in-frame clones only, minus some. Here the sample spans tens of thousands of clones, roughly 80% being singletons. The sample taken for sequencing was peripheral blood. The TCR comes from a woman aged 65 to 85 with acute or convalescent COVID-19. V gene TRBV7-3 combines with J gene TRBJ2-3; D is perhaps TRBD2 (7 bases). DNA of the CDR3: TGTGCCAGCAGCTTAGGGGGGGCCAGGGCAGATACGCAGTATTTT. It translates to CASSLGGARADTQYF.